What follows are 26 T cell receptor beta chains derived from one specimen sequenced in a study of cytomegalovirus exposure and HLA in healthy donors. PCR was performed using 60 Vbeta and 13 Jbeta primers. TCRdb's table, derived via immunoSEQ multiplex PCR, lists solely in-frame clones and lacks some. The sample contains 110,000 to 150,000 clones, 70% to 80% of which appear only once. Input material: PBMCs. These receptors all come from a woman aged 60 to 75 in good health and CMV-seropositive.

This clone has more than one count but fewer than ten. The rearrangement joins TRBV15 to TRBJ2-5, with a possible D match to TRBD2 (6 bases). The V and J ends lost 0 bases and 5 bases respectively, with 7 bases between them. The CDR3 consists of 13 residues. Per the germline V gene, CDR1 is LNHNV and CDR2 is YYDKDF (reference sequence). This CDR3 is CATSRDREETQYF. CDR3 in DNA: TGTGCCACCAGCAGAGATCGGGAGGAGACCCAGTACTTC.

V is TRBV6-1 and J is TRBJ1-5; the match to TRBD1 covers 8 bases. V was clipped by 4 bases and J by 4 bases; unmatched bases: 3. There are 14 residues in the CDR3. Looked up from germline, CDR1 is MNHNS and CDR2 is SASEGT. CDR3 sequence: CASSGRTGNQPQHF. The CDR3 coding sequence is TGTGCCAGCAGTGGTCGGACAGGGAATCAGCCCCAGCATTTT.

The chain combines TRBV11-3 with TRBJ1-3, with TRBD1 matching 9 bases. This CDR3 region has 15 residues. Looked up from germline, CDR1 is SGHNT and CDR2 is YENEEA. V trimming: 5 bases; J trimming: 0 bases; junction bases outside the gene matches: 2. The CDR3 sequence is CASSQTGGSGNTIYF. DNA for the CDR3: TGTGCCAGCAGCCAGACAGGGGGCTCTGGAAACACCATATATTTT.

The rearrangement links TRBV28 to TRBJ2-1; a weak D match, TRBD1 (6 bases). The CDR3 loop spans 15 amino acids. The germline V and J ends were trimmed by 5 bases and 4 bases, with 15 bases remaining between them. Germline loops: CDR1 MDHEN, CDR2 SYDVKM. CDR3: CASSPPPGTYNEQFF. The CDR3 bases are TGTGCCAGCAGTCCTCCTCCCGGGACATACAATGAGCAGTTCTTC.

This chain joins TRBV7-9 and TRBJ2-1; TRBD2 might be the D (6 bases). This CDR3 has 15 amino acids. CDR1 and CDR2 (germline): SEHNR, FQNEAQ (reference sequence). Trimming removed 1 base at V and 4 bases at J, with 11 bases between. CDR3 in DNA: TGTGCCAGCAGCTTAGGTAGTAGCGGTTACAATGAGCAGTTCTTC. This translates into CASSLGSSGYNEQFF.

The gene calls are TRBV19 and TRBJ2-1; 8 bases are a match to TRBD2. CDR3 size: 13 residues. Germline values: CDR1 LNHDA, CDR2 SQIVND (reference sequence). V shed 8 bases, J shed 6 bases, and the junction held 6 bases outside the gene matches. CDR3 protein: CASAPLAGNEQFF. CDR3 DNA sequence: TGTGCCAGTGCCCCTCTAGCGGGCAATGAGCAGTTCTTC.

The J gene is TRBJ2-5, the V gene TRBV7-9; the D gene is possibly TRBD2 (5 bases). The V gene's germline CDR1 is SEHNR and CDR2 FQNEAQ (reference sequence). The length of the CDR3 is 14 residues. Trimming removed 5 bases from V and 1 base from J, with 11 bases in between. Written as DNA, the CDR3 is TGTGCCAGCAGCACGGACTTGCTCCAAGAGACCCAGTACTTC. Protein product: CASSTDLLQETQYF.

V gene TRBV7-9 combines with J gene TRBJ2-5, with a tentative D call TRBD1 (5 bases). Trimming took 3 bases from V and 1 from J, leaving 9 bases between them. The CDR3 loop spans 14 amino acids. Germline loops: CDR1 SEHNR, CDR2 FQNEAQ (reference sequence). This CDR3 is CASSLRQGQETQYF. In DNA, the CDR3 is TGTGCCAGCAGCTTGCGGCAGGGCCAAGAGACCCAGTACTTC.

The rearrangement uses TRBV6-1 and TRBJ1-1; no clear D gene. V lost 5 bases and J lost 10, with 8 bases in between. The length of the CDR3 is 10 residues. Germline-derived CDR1 and CDR2 are MNHNS and SASEGT. The CDR3 reads CASSRGTAFF. The CDR3 bases are TGTGCCAGCAGTCGAGGCACAGCTTTCTTT.

This clone was counted only a few times. J is TRBJ1-2 and V is TRBV6-5; a possible D gene is TRBD1 (6 bases). The CDR3 length is 13 residues. CDR1 and CDR2 (germline): MNHEY, SVGAGI. V lost 5 bases and J lost 8, with 15 bases in between. CDR3 in amino acids: CASSNYYREGYTF. The CDR3 coding sequence is TGTGCCAGCAGTAACTATTACAGGGAAGGCTACACCTTC.

The sample holds a few counts of this clone. The chain is built from TRBV2 and TRBJ2-1; 7 bases match TRBD2. J gave up 4 bases and V 10 bases, and 7 bases lay outside the gene matches. Germline V gives CDR1 SNHLY, CDR2 FYNNEI. The CDR3 sequence is 13 residues long. CDR3 sequence reads: CATQLAPYNEQFF. The CDR3 DNA sequence: TGTGCCACCCAACTAGCGCCATACAATGAGCAGTTCTTC.

J is TRBJ1-5 and V is TRBV6-1, with 8 bases identical to TRBD1. The CDR3 is 16 residues long. The germline gives CDR1 MNHNS, CDR2 SASEGT. With V trimmed by 0 bases and J by 6 bases, 7 bases remained unmatched. The CDR3 DNA follows: TGTGCCAGCAGTGAAGCAAACAGGGGGTTCAGTCAGCCCCAGCATTTT. This encodes CASSEANRGFSQPQHF.

The chain links TRBV28 to TRBJ1-5, with D uncertain. This CDR3 has 16 amino acids. Germline loops: CDR1 MDHEN, CDR2 SYDVKM. Between the trimmed V and J ends, which lost 6 bases and 3 bases, there was a span of 18 bases. CDR3 DNA sequence: TGTGCCAGCAGCGGTAGTAGTGCGGGTCTCAATCAGCCCCAGCATTTT. Translated, it gives CASSGSSAGLNQPQHF.

This clone was counted once. J is TRBJ2-7 and V is TRBV6-5; perhaps TRBD2 as D (6 bases). The CDR3 runs to 14 residues. Trimming pared 0 bases from V and 2 bases from J, leaving 8 bases between. CDR1 and CDR2 (germline): MNHEY, SVGAGI. CDR3 coding DNA: TGTGCCAGCAGTTACTCGGGAGGCCCCTACGAGCAGTACTTC. Its translation: CASSYSGGPYEQYF.

This sequence joins TRBV19 and TRBJ1-5; D may be TRBD1 (5 bases). V lost 3 bases and J 0 bases, leaving 9 bases between the germline ends. CDR1 LNHDA and CDR2 SQIVND come from the germline V gene (reference sequence). The CDR3 runs to 15 residues. CDR3 in amino acids: CASSIGGPSNQPQHF. In DNA, the CDR3 is TGTGCCAGTAGTATCGGGGGACCTAGCAATCAGCCCCAGCATTTT.

This clone was detected only once. The CDR3 nucleotides read TGTGCCAGCAGCTCCTCAGGGGGCCCGAACACTGAAGCTTTCTTT. Its translation: CASSSSGGPNTEAFF. The genes are TRBV7-3 and TRBJ1-1; 8 bases map to TRBD1. The CDR3 sequence is 15 residues long. Losses at the gene ends were 4 bases for V and 1 base for J; bases not matched to a gene: 5. CDR1 is SGHTA and CDR2 is FQGTGA in the germline V gene.

This clone was observed a few times. The gene calls are TRBV28 and TRBJ2-7; 11 positions match TRBD2. The CDR3 covers 17 residues. The V gene's germline CDR1 is MDHEN and CDR2 SYDVKM. Trimming at V came to 7 bases and at J to 0 bases, leaving 11 bases not matched to a gene. CDR3 in DNA: TGTGCCAGCACCTCCCCGCTAGCGGGAGGAACCTCCTACGAGCAGTACTTC. It encodes CASTSPLAGGTSYEQYF.

This clone was picked up a small number of times. The J gene is TRBJ1-5, the V gene TRBV5-1; D gene ambiguous. The CDR3 extends over 16 amino acids. The V gene's germline CDR1 is SGHRS and CDR2 YFSETQ. Trimming took 0 bases from V and 0 from J, leaving 10 bases between them. The CDR3 DNA is TGCGCCAGCAGCTTGGGGACGGACTATAGCAATCAGCCCCAGCATTTT. Protein sequence: CASSLGTDYSNQPQHF.

The chain carries TRBV5-1 and TRBJ2-1; 7 nucleotides line up with TRBD2. V shed 1 base, J shed 3 bases, and the junction held 4 bases outside the gene matches. The CDR3 contains 15 residues. From germline, CDR1 is SGHRS and CDR2 YFSETQ. The chain's CDR3 is CASSLTGLNYNEQFF. The CDR3 DNA reads as TGCGCCAGCAGCTTGACGGGACTAAACTACAATGAGCAGTTCTTC.

The sample holds a few counts of this clone. The chain recombines TRBV18 with TRBJ2-2, with unresolved D. The CDR3 is made up of 12 amino acids. Trimming took 3 bases from V and 3 from J, leaving 2 bases between them. Germline V gene sequence: CDR1 KGHSH, CDR2 LQKENI. CDR3: CASSPYTGELFF. The DNA for the CDR3 is TGTGCCAGCTCACCCTACACCGGGGAGCTGTTTTTT.

This rearrangement joins TRBV11-2 to TRBJ1-3; D is uncertain. V was shortened by 4 bases and J by 0 bases, with 13 bases between the two germline ends. CDR3 length equals 16 residues. CDR1 is SGHAT, CDR2 FQNNGV, per germline. The chain's CDR3 is CASSSPVRVSGNTIYF. Here the CDR3 DNA reads TGTGCCAGCAGCTCACCCGTGAGGGTCTCTGGAAACACCATATATTTT.

This clone occurred once. The chain carries TRBV19 and TRBJ1-5; weak D call: TRBD1 (5 bases). CDR1 is LNHDA and CDR2 is SQIVND in the germline V gene (reference sequence). The V gene lost 5 bases and the J gene lost 7 bases, with 18 bases spanning the gap. The CDR3 consists of 15 residues. CDR3: CASSDLLGDYQPQHF. The CDR3 DNA follows: TGTGCCAGTAGTGACTTGTTAGGGGATTACCAGCCCCAGCATTTT.

This clone was counted only a few times. This rearrangement joins TRBV6-5 to TRBJ1-3, with no clear D. V lost 0 bases, J lost 3 bases, and 6 bases lay in between. The CDR3 covers 14 residues. CDR1 is MNHEY and CDR2 is SVGAGI in the germline V gene. The CDR3 protein is CASSYSNGGNTIYF. As DNA, the CDR3 is TGTGCCAGCAGTTACTCGAACGGTGGAAACACCATATATTTT.

The V gene is TRBV10-3, the J gene TRBJ2-7; the match to TRBD1 covers 9 bases. Germline V CDR1 and CDR2: ENHRY, SYGVKD. The CDR3 spans 15 residues. The ends lost 3 bases at V and 1 base at J; junction bases unmatched: 4. The CDR3 region has the DNA TGTGCCATCAGTGAAGTGACAGGGGGGTCCTACGAGCAGTACTTC. Its translation is CAISEVTGGSYEQYF.

V and J are TRBV7-8 and TRBJ2-7, with 11 bases aligning to TRBD2. Germline loops: CDR1 SGHVS, CDR2 FQNEAQ. This CDR3 comprises 16 residues. V was pared by 5 bases and J by 1 base, with 7 bases of the junction left unmatched. The CDR3: CASSITGTSGSYEQYF. DNA for the CDR3: TGTGCCAGCAGCATCACCGGGACTAGCGGTTCCTACGAGCAGTACTTC.

This rearrangement joins TRBV5-1 to TRBJ2-3; D may be TRBD1 (6 bases). V was pared by 4 bases and J by 0 bases, with 9 bases between. CDR1 is SGHRS, CDR2 YFSETQ, per germline. The CDR3 sequence is 14 residues long. CDR3 coding DNA: TGCGCCAGCAGCCAAAGGGGGAGCACAGATACGCAGTATTTT. Translating gives CASSQRGSTDTQYF.